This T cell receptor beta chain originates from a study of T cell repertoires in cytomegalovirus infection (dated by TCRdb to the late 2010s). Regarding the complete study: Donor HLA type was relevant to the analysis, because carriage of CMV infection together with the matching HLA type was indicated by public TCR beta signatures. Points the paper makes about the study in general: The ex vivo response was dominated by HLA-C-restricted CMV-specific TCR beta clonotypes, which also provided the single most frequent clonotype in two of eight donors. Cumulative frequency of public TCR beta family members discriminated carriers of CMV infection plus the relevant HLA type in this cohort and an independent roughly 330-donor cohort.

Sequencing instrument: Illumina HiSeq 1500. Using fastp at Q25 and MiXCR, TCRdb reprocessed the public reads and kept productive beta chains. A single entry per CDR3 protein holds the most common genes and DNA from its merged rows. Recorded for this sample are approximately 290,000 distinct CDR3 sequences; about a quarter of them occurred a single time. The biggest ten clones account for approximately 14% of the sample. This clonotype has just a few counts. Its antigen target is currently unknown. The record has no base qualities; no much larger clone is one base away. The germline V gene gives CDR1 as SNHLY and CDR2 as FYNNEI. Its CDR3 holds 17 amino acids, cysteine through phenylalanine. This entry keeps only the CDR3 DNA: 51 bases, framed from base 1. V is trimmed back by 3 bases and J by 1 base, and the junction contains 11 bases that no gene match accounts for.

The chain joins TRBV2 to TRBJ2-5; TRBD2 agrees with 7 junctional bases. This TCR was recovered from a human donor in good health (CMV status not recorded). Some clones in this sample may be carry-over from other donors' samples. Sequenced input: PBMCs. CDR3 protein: CASSDPRESGAQETQYF. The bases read TGTGCCAGCAGTGACCCGCGAGAGAGCGGGGCCCAAGAGACCCAGTACTTC.